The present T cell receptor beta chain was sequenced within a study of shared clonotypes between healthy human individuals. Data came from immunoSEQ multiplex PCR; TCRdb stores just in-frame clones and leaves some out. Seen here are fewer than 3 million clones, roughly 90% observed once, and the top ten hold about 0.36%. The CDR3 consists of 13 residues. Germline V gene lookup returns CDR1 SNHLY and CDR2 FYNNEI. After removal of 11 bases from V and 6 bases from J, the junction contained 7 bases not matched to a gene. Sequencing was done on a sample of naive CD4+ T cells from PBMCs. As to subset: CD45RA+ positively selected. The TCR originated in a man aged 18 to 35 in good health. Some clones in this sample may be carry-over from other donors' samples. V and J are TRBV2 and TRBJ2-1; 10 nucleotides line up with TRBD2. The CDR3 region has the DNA TGTGCCCCAAGGGGACTAGCGAGCAATGAGCAGTTCTTC. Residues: CAPRGLASNEQFF. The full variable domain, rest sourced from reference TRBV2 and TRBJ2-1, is EPEVTQTPSHQVTQMGQEVILRCVPISNHLYFYWYRQILGQKVEFLVSFYNNEISEKSEIFDDQFSVERPDGSNFTLKIRSTKLEDSAMYFCAPRGLASNEQFFGPGTRLTVL.